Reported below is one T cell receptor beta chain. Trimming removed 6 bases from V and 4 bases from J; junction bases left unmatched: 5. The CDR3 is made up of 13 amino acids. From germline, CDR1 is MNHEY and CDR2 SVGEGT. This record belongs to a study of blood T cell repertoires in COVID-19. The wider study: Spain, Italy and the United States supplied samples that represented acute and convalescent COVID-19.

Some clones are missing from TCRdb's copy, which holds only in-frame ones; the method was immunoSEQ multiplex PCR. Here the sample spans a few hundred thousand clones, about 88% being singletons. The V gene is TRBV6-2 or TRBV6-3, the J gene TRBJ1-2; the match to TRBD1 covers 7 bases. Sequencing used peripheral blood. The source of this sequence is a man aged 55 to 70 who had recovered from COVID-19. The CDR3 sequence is CASSPDRVYGYTF. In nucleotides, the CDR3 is TGTGCCAGCAGCCCCGACAGGGTCTATGGCTACACCTTC.